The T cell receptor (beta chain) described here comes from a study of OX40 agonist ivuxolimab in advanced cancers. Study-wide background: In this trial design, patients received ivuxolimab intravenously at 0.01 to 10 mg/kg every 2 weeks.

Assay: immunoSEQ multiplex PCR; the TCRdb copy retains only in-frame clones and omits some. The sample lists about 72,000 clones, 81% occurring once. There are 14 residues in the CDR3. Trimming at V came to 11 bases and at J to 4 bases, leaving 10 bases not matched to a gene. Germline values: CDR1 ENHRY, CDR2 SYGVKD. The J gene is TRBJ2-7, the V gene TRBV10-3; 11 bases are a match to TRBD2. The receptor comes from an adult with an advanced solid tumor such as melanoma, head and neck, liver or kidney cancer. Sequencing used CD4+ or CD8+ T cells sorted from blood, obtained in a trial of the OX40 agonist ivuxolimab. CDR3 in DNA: TGTGCCGCCCATGGGACTAGCGGTATGTACGAGCAGTACTTC. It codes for CAAHGTSGMYEQYF.